This T cell receptor (beta chain) originates from a study of blood T cell repertoires in COVID-19. Turning to the study itself: T cells, B-cell-depleted T cells, or PBMCs provided the cDNA or gDNA that served as material.

As handled by the study authors: Cell counts per sample came from amplifying reference gene primers. Profiled with immunoSEQ multiplex PCR; TCRdb holds only in-frame clones, not every one. V, J and clone size reflect that table, while D and trimming were determined from the DNA. The data hold approximately 190,000 clones, with 75% to 90% observed a single time. Germline V gene lookup returns CDR1 GTSNPN and CDR2 SVGIG (reference sequence). CDR3 length: 14 residues. The V and J ends lost 3 bases and 1 base, in that order; junction bases with no gene match: 4. The sequencing input was peripheral blood. The J gene is TRBJ1-1, the V gene TRBV30; 8 nucleotides line up with TRBD1. The clonotype originates from an older man with active or convalescent COVID-19. The CDR3 DNA follows: TGTGCCTGGAGGAGAGACAGGGGGAACACTGAAGCTTTCTTT. Translated, it gives CAWRRDRGNTEAFF.